This entry features one T cell receptor (beta chain) sequence. The antigen is undetermined. Making the TCR beta libraries involved quantitative 5'-RACE with molecular barcodes. A single record per CDR3 protein comes from TCRdb applying MiXCR to the 5' RACE reads. The sample contains roughly 470,000 distinct CDR3 sequences, about 25% of which appear only once. This sample is part of a study of CD8 T cells in ankylosing spondylitis. Germline CDR1 SNHLY, CDR2 FYNNEI. Trimming left V 0 bases short and J 8 bases short, with 10 bases between. CDR3 length: 13 residues. The study's findings and limits: Reports say disease-linked clones showed up significantly more in matched ankylosing spondylitis synovial fluid. The disease-linked clones had a CD8+ phenotype and low blood frequencies. Earlier authors reported some of these motif variants in reactive arthritis synovial fluid and blood. Ankylosing spondylitis blood appeared to be characterized by a TCR beta motif of about 8 highly homologous variants.

The chain combines TRBV2 with TRBJ1-1; D unclear. This TCR came from a male donor with ankylosing spondylitis. The sequenced sample was blood, either unsorted or a sorted T cell fraction (not recorded which). CDR3 sequence (DNA): TGTGCCAGCAGTGAAGCCGGAGAGGGAGAAGCTTTCTTT. Translated: CASSEAGEGEAFF.